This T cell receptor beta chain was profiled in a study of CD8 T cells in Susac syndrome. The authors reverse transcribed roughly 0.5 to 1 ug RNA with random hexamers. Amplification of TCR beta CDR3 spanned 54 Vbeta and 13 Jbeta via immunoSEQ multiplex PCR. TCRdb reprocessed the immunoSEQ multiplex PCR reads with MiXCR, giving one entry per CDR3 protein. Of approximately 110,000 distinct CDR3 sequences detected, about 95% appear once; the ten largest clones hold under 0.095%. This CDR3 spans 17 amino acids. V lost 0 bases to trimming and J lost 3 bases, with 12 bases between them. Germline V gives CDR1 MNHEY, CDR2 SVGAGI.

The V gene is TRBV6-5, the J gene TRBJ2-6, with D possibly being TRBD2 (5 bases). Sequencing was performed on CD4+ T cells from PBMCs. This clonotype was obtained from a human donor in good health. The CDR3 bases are TGTGCCAGCAGTTACTCGAGGGCAAAAAATGGGGCCAACGTCCTGACTTTC. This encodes CASSYSRAKNGANVLTF.